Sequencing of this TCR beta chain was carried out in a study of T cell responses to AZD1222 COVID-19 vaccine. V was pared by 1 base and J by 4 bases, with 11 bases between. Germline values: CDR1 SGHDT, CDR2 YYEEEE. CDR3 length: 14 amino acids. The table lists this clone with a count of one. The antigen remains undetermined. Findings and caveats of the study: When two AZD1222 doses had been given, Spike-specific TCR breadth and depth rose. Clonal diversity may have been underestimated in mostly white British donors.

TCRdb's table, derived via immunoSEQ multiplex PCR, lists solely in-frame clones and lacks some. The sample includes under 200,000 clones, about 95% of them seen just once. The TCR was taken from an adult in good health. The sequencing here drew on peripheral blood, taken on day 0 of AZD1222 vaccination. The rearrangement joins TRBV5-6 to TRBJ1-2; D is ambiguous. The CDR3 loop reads CASSLLQASYGYTF. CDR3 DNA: TGTGCCAGCAGCTTGTTGCAGGCGTCCTATGGCTACACCTTC.